This TCR beta chain was captured by sequencing in a study of identical twins. This clonotype was seen only a few times. The CDR3 covers 12 residues. With V trimmed by 5 bases and J by 9 bases, 3 bases remained unmatched. Each cDNA held unique molecular identifiers, and template switching gave it a universal primer site. TCRdb redid the calling of the 5' RACE reads with MiXCR, one entry per CDR3 protein. Of 400,000 to 550,000 distinct CDR3 sequences listed, 14% are singletons. This same sample was also part of a study on yellow fever vaccine responses in identical twins.

The specimen was CD4+ T cells sorted from blood. The genes are TRBV12-3 or TRBV12-4 and TRBJ2-1; 8 bases agree with TRBD2. The sequence was collected from a woman under 30 in good health. CDR3 nucleotides: TGTGCCAGCAGTCAGCGGGAGCTTGAGCAGTTCTTC. This translates into CASSQRELEQFF.